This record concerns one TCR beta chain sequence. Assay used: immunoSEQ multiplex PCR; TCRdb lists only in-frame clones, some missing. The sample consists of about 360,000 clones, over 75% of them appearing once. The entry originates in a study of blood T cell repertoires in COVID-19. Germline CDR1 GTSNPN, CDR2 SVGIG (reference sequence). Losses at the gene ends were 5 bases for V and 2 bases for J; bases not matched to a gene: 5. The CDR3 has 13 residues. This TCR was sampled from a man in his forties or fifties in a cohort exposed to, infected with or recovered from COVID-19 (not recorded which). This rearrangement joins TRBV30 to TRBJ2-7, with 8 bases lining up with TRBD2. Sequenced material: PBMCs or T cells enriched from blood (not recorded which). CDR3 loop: CAWGRGGTYEQYF. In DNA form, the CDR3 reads TGTGCCTGGGGTCGGGGGGGCACCTACGAGCAGTACTTC.